This TCR beta chain was profiled in a study of vaccination and CD4 T cells after COVID-19. Overall study: Researchers treated cells with overlapping spike peptides taken from SARS-CoV-2, HCoV-NL63, HCoV-OC43 and HCoV-229E.

The Oncomine TCR Beta short-read assay was applied to DNA of cultured CD4+ T cells. Investigators obtained genomic DNA by extraction from cultured CD4+ T cells. Each CDR3 protein gets one entry after TCRdb re-called the PCR reads with MiXCR. The sample carries under 15,000 distinct CDR3 sequences, around 35% recorded once. As for treatment: approximately nine-day PBMC culture with coronavirus spike peptide pools or control peptides (ViraFEST assay). For ViraFEST, peptide pools expanded antigen-specific T cells, after which the TCRs were sequenced. Germline V CDR1 and CDR2: MNHEY, SMNVEV (reference sequence). The CDR3 sequence is 14 residues long. This clonotype was detected only a few times. What it binds is not known. Sequence at one end of the junction differs from germline and may be a read error.

Sequencing input: cultured CD4+ T cells from blood. This clonotype originated in a human donor with COVID-19. The chain uses TRBV27 and TRBJ1-1; D is unresolved. CDR3: CTSSLSGVVTEAFF. The CDR3 nucleotides are TGCACCAGCAGTTTATCTGGGGTTGTGACTGAAGCTTTCTTT.